These 10 T cell receptor beta chains were sequenced from one sample in a study of control samples from healthy donors and cancer patients. Assay used: immunoSEQ multiplex PCR; TCRdb lists only in-frame clones, some missing. The sample consists of about 160,000 clones, around 90% of them appearing once. Input material: blood. The receptors were sampled from a young man in good health.

The chain uses TRBV3-1 (or the pseudogene TRBV3-2) and TRBJ1-5, with D unresolved. Per germline, CDR1 LGHDT and CDR2 YNNKEL (reference sequence). This CDR3 is built from 15 residues. V lost 4 bases to trimming and J lost 2 bases, with 12 bases between them. CDR3 residues: CASSPRPMGNQPQHF. The CDR3 coding sequence is TGTGCCAGCAGCCCAAGGCCGATGGGCAATCAGCCCCAGCATTTT.

V and J are TRBV28 and TRBJ2-7; 7 nucleotides match TRBD2. Trimming took 3 bases from V and 5 from J; bases not matched to a gene: 13. The CDR3 extends over 16 amino acids. Germline CDR1 reads MDHEN; CDR2 reads SYDVKM. CDR3 in amino acids: CASSFSPRAGRDEQYF. The CDR3 bases are TGTGCCAGCAGTTTTTCCCCGCGAGCGGGAAGAGACGAGCAGTACTTC.

This sequence joins TRBV7-3 and TRBJ2-2, with TRBD1 as a possible D gene (5 bases). This CDR3 has 17 amino acids. Deletions cut 0 bases from V and 5 bases from J, with 16 bases between. Germline values: CDR1 SGHTA, CDR2 FQGTGA. CDR3 DNA sequence: TGTGCCAGCAGCTTAACGGGTCCAGGGATTGTAACCGGGGAGCTGTTTTTT. Its protein product is CASSLTGPGIVTGELFF.

CDR3 amino acids: CAIGRGGSGNTIYF. The CDR3 nucleotides read TGTGCGATAGGCCGGGGAGGCTCTGGAAACACCATATATTTT. This rearrangement joins TRBV19 to TRBJ1-3; D uncertain. Germline loops: CDR1 LNHDA, CDR2 SQIVND (reference sequence). The CDR3 runs to 14 residues.

In its sample, this clone was seen a few times. V usage is TRBV27 and J usage is TRBJ2-2; TRBD2 agrees at 8 bases. Germline assignment: CDR1 MNHEY and CDR2 SMNVEV (reference sequence). The V gene end was trimmed by 5 bases and the J gene end by 6 bases; junction bases not matched to a gene: 5. The CDR3 loop spans 14 amino acids. The CDR3 region has the DNA TGTGCCAGCAGTACTAGCGGTACAGCCGGGGAGCTGTTTTTT. Translating gives CASSTSGTAGELFF.

This chain joins TRBV6-5 and TRBJ1-1; D is ambiguous. The V gene lost 7 bases and the J gene lost 1 base, with 13 bases spanning the gap. In germline, CDR1 is MNHEY, CDR2 SVGAGI. This CDR3 comprises 14 residues. CDR3 bases: TGTGCCAGCAAAGAACACCAGGAGAACACTGAAGCTTTCTTT. Translating gives CASKEHQENTEAFF.

This sequence joins TRBV6-6 and TRBJ1-2; 8 bases align to TRBD1. Germline CDR1 MNHNY, CDR2 SVGAGI (reference sequence). V lost 2 bases and J lost 9; bases outside the gene matches: 11. The CDR3 is made up of 15 amino acids. The CDR3 nucleotides read TGTGCCAGCAGTTACCCCGGGACAGGTTTTATAAGCTACACCTTC. Its protein product is CASSYPGTGFISYTF.

The chain joins TRBV25-1 to TRBJ1-4, with 10 bases that match TRBD1. The CDR3 contains 16 residues. The germline CDR1 and CDR2 sequences are MGHDK and SYGVNS. J gave up 8 bases and V 8 bases, and 14 bases lay outside the gene matches. CDR3 loop: CASGRSLDRGREKLFF. Written as DNA, the CDR3 is TGTGCCAGCGGCCGCTCCCTCGACAGGGGGCGAGAAAAACTGTTTTTT.

This clone was recorded once. The V gene is TRBV5-8, the J gene TRBJ1-6; D is ambiguous. Germline-derived CDR1 and CDR2 are SGHTS and YDEGEE. The CDR3 loop spans 11 amino acids. The germline V and J ends were trimmed by 0 bases and 10 bases, with 2 bases remaining between them. The CDR3 sequence: CASSLGSPLHF. The CDR3 DNA reads as TGTGCCAGCAGCTTGGGCTCACCCCTCCACTTT.

The chain recombines TRBV7-6 with TRBJ2-1, with D perhaps matching TRBD1 or TRBD2 (6 bases each). CDR3 length: 12 amino acids. Deletions cut 4 bases from V and 9 bases from J, with 10 bases between. The germline CDR1 and CDR2 sequences are SGHVS and FNYEAQ. In nucleotides, the CDR3 is TGTGCCAGCAGCTCGGAGGGGGGTGAGCAGTTCTTC. This codes for CASSSEGGEQFF.